The 13 T cell receptor beta chains below were found in one sample sequenced in a study of beta chain features in type 1 diabetes. The study reverse transcribed the entire isolated RNA, so it sequenced expressed TCRB transcripts. Profiling relied on immunoSEQ multiplex PCR, and the TCRdb table lists in-frame clones only, not all of them. The sample has some 400,000 clones; about 15% are singletons. Sequenced sample: naive CD4+ T cells from blood. Source of these receptors: a woman in her late teens or twenties in good health.

This chain connects TRBV4-3 to TRBJ1-4; possibly TRBD1 for D (6 bases). The CDR3 runs to 14 residues. The ends were cut back, 4 bases at V and 4 bases at J, with 10 bases in the middle. CDR1 and CDR2 from the germline V gene are LGHNA and YSLEER. CDR3 residues: CASSPGQNNEKLFF. The CDR3, as DNA: TGCGCCAGCAGCCCTGGACAGAATAATGAAAAACTGTTTTTT.

A few counts support this clone. The CDR3 DNA reads TGCAGCCTTGGTGGGACAGGGTACTACAATGAGCAGTTCTTC. As protein: CSLGGTGYYNEQFF. The chain uses TRBV29-1 and TRBJ2-1, with 9 nucleotides matching TRBD1. V was pared by 8 bases and J by 3 bases, with 8 bases of the junction left unmatched. Per germline, CDR1 SQVTM and CDR2 ANQGSEA. The CDR3 has 14 amino acids.

This clone was picked up a small number of times. This sequence joins TRBV5-1 and TRBJ2-1, with TRBD2 identical over 13 bases. Germline V gene data show CDR1 as SGHRS and CDR2 as YFSETQ. CDR3 size: 16 residues. V shed 4 bases, J shed 7 bases, and the junction held 8 bases outside the gene matches. This CDR3 reads CASSLPGTSGINEQFF. As DNA, the CDR3 is TGCGCCAGCAGCCTACCCGGGACTAGCGGGATTAATGAGCAGTTCTTC.

The table lists this clone with a few counts. The CDR3 region is CASSFQSTNEKLFF. Written as DNA, the CDR3 is TGTGCCAGCAGCTTTCAGTCTACTAATGAAAAACTGTTTTTT. This chain connects TRBV5-4 to TRBJ1-4; D unclear. Per the germline V gene, CDR1 is SGHNT and CDR2 is YYREEE (reference sequence). This CDR3 comprises 14 residues. The ends were cut back, 2 bases at V and 2 bases at J, with 7 bases in the middle.

The J gene is TRBJ2-3, the V gene TRBV29-1, with TRBD2 identical over 8 bases. Germline trimming cut 6 bases from V and 3 bases from J; bases unmatched to any gene: 11. The germline V gene has CDR1 SQVTM and CDR2 ANQGSEA. This CDR3 spans 15 amino acids. The CDR3 loop is CSVTPFSGKTDTQYF. The CDR3 DNA sequence: TGCAGCGTAACTCCGTTTAGCGGGAAGACAGATACGCAGTATTTT.

This clone has only a few counts. This rearrangement joins TRBV4-2 to TRBJ1-1; TRBD1 is a possible D gene (6 bases). Per the germline V gene, CDR1 is LGHNA and CDR2 is YNFKEQ. V shed 3 bases and J shed 3 bases, with 8 bases lying between them. The CDR3 sequence is 13 residues long. The CDR3 nucleotides are TGTGCCAGCAGCCATGAGGGGGACACTGAAGCTTTCTTT. It yields the protein CASSHEGDTEAFF.

This clone was counted a few times. J is TRBJ2-3 and V is TRBV29-1; tentatively, D is TRBD2 (5 bases). The V and J ends lost 6 bases and 3 bases respectively, with 13 bases between them. The length of the CDR3 is 13 residues. Germline values: CDR1 SQVTM, CDR2 ANQGSEA. CDR3 residues: CSVRTRNTDTQYF. The CDR3 nucleotides read TGCAGCGTGCGAACTAGAAATACAGATACGCAGTATTTT.

V gene TRBV7-2 combines with J gene TRBJ2-5, with a possible D match to TRBD2 (6 bases). The CDR3 is made up of 13 amino acids. Trimming removed 4 bases at V and 7 bases at J, with 13 bases between. Germline lookup yields CDR1 SGHTA and CDR2 FQGNSA. CDR3 sequence reads: CASSYTPGGTQYF. The CDR3 nucleotides read TGTGCCAGCAGCTACACCCCCGGGGGGACCCAGTACTTC. Drawing the rest from reference TRBV7-2 and TRBJ2-5, the complete variable domain is GAGVSQSPSNKVTEKGKDVELRCDPISGHTALYWYRQSLGQGLEFLIYFQGNSAPDKSGLPSDRFSAERTGGSVSTLTIQRTQQEDSAVYLCASSYTPGGTQYFGPGTRLLVL.

Turning to this clone: The junction departs from germline at one end; a sequencing error may be responsible. This sequence joins TRBV7-3 and TRBJ2-7; perhaps TRBD2 as D (7 bases). This CDR3 spans 12 amino acids. Germline lookup yields CDR1 SGHTA and CDR2 FQGTGA. The CDR3 is CASSLPLRGATF. CDR3 in DNA: TGTGCCAGCAGCTTACCCCTCCGGGGGGCGACCTTC.

This clone was detected only a few times. The V gene is TRBV5-1, the J gene TRBJ2-7; D call uncertain. V dropped 1 base and J dropped 3 bases, with 8 bases sitting between them. This CDR3 spans 13 amino acids. The germline gives CDR1 SGHRS, CDR2 YFSETQ. The CDR3 DNA sequence: TGCGCCAGCAGCTTGCTTCCAGTCTACGAGCAGTACTTC. Translation: CASSLLPVYEQYF. Filled out from reference TRBV5-1 and TRBJ2-7, the complete variable domain reads KAGVTQTPRYLIKTRGQQVTLSCSPISGHRSVSWYQQTPGQGLQFLFEYFSETQRNKGNFPGRFSGRQFSNSRSEMNVSTLELGDSALYLCASSLLPVYEQYFGPGTRLTVT.

The table lists this clone with a few counts. CDR3 in amino acids: CASSPRRVNYGYTF. Here the CDR3 DNA reads TGTGCCAGCAGCCCAAGGAGAGTAAACTATGGCTACACCTTC. The chain uses TRBV11-2 and TRBJ1-2; D remains ambiguous. Germline loops: CDR1 SGHAT, CDR2 FQNNGV. The CDR3 is made up of 14 amino acids. Trimming shortened V by 5 bases and J by 2 bases, and 12 bases separated the two germline ends.

The V call is TRBV4-2, the J call TRBJ2-1; TRBD2 might be the D (7 bases). The V gene lost 0 bases and the J gene lost 0 bases, with 21 bases spanning the gap. The CDR3 loop spans 20 amino acids. The germline V gene has CDR1 LGHNA and CDR2 YNFKEQ. The CDR3 DNA follows: TGTGCCAGCAGCCAAGATGAGGGGCAGGGGTGGACTAGCTCCTACAATGAGCAGTTCTTC. It translates to CASSQDEGQGWTSSYNEQFF.

The DNA for the CDR3 is TGTGCCAGCAGCGTTACCAGGGAAGGGGAGACCCAGTACTTC. This sequence encodes CASSVTREGETQYF. V gene TRBV9 combines with J gene TRBJ2-5; tentative D call: TRBD1 (5 bases). The CDR3 sequence is 14 residues long. V was clipped by 2 bases and J by 5 bases, with 13 bases between them. Germline V gene sequence: CDR1 SGDLS, CDR2 YYNGEE.